Listed below are T cell receptor beta chains from one sample, sequenced in a study of blood T cell repertoires in COVID-19. Produced via immunoSEQ multiplex PCR; TCRdb's table is partial and in-frame only. The sample records about 98,000 clones, around 82% being singletons. Sequenced sample: peripheral blood. The receptors here all came from a man aged 70-80 years with active or convalescent COVID-19. The CDR3 runs from the conserved cysteine through the conserved F or W. Each record gives: D gene, V gene, J gene, clone size, CDR3 protein, CDR3 DNA. The D gene is left open where the match is weak. The size of a clone is reported for some rows only, either as once, few or many, or as a class for expanded clones.

NA,TRBV21-1,TRBJ2-7,NA,CASSKWLGDRMTYEQYF,TGTGCCAGCAGCAAATGGCTGGGGGACAGGATGACCTACGAGCAGTACTTC
NA,TRBV12-3/TRBV12-4,TRBJ2-7,NA,CASRRRDYEQYF,TGTGCCAGCAGGCGGAGGGACTACGAGCAGTACTTC
NA,TRBV15,TRBJ2-5,NA,CATSRGTEQETQYF,TGTGCCACCAGCAGGGGGACTGAACAAGAGACCCAGTACTTC
NA,TRBV29-1,TRBJ2-3,NA,CSVEEASTDTQYF,TGCAGCGTTGAAGAAGCCAGCACAGATACGCAGTATTTT
NA,TRBV2,TRBJ1-6,NA,CASTRANSPLHF,TGTGCCAGCACCAGGGCCAATTCACCCCTCCACTTT
NA,TRBV6-5,TRBJ2-1,NA,CASLFGGPHNEQFF,TGTGCCAGTCTCTTCGGGGGGCCCCACAATGAGCAGTTCTTC
TRBD1,TRBV6-5,TRBJ2-7,NA,CAVKQGQGFSEQYF,TGTGCCGTCAAACAGGGACAGGGGTTCTCCGAGCAGTACTTC
NA,TRBV18,TRBJ2-3,NA,CASSPRRTDTQYF,TGTGCCAGCTCACCAAGGAGGACAGATACGCAGTATTTT
TRBD1,TRBV30,TRBJ2-5,NA,CAWSSPGTGGRETQYF,TGTGCCTGGAGTTCCCCCGGGACAGGGGGCCGAGAGACCCAGTACTTC
NA,TRBV7-2,TRBJ2-1,few,CASSKPTGSDNEQFF,TGTGCCAGCAGCAAACCGACAGGTTCGGACAATGAGCAGTTCTTC
NA,TRBV6-6,TRBJ1-2,NA,CASSYTYSPDGYTF,TGTGCCAGCAGTTACACTTACTCTCCGGATGGCTACACCTTC
TRBD1,TRBV18,TRBJ2-4,NA,CASSRQGATKNIQYF,TGTGCCAGCTCAAGGCAGGGGGCTACCAAAAACATTCAGTACTTC
NA,TRBV12-3/TRBV12-4,TRBJ2-1,NA,CASSLLRGEQFF,TGTGCCAGCAGTCTACTACGAGGTGAGCAGTTCTTC
NA,TRBV3-1/TRBV3-2,TRBJ1-3,NA,CASSQEHSSGNTIYF,TGTGCCAGCAGCCAAGAGCACAGCTCTGGAAACACCATATATTTT
TRBD2,TRBV5-4,TRBJ2-1,NA,CASSSTSGTYNEQFF,TGTGCCAGCAGCTCAACTAGCGGGACCTACAATGAGCAGTTCTTC
NA,TRBV5-1,TRBJ2-2,NA,CASSLATEGGELFF,TGCGCCAGCAGCTTGGCCACAGAAGGCGGGGAGCTGTTTTTT
NA,TRBV5-1,TRBJ1-1,NA,CASSLLPGASNTEAFF,TGCGCCAGCAGCTTGCTGCCAGGGGCTTCGAACACTGAAGCTTTCTTT
TRBD2,TRBV2,TRBJ2-7,NA,CASKGLTYEQYF,TGTGCCAGCAAGGGACTAACCTACGAGCAGTACTTC
TRBD2,TRBV11-2,TRBJ2-5,NA,CASSLDKTSGRGKGTQYF,TGTGCCAGCAGCTTAGACAAGACTAGCGGGCGGGGCAAAGGAACCCAGTACTTC
TRBD1,TRBV6-5,TRBJ1-1,NA,CASSKTGISTEAFF,TGTGCCAGCAGTAAGACAGGGATCAGCACTGAAGCTTTCTTT
TRBD1,TRBV30,TRBJ1-3,NA,CARGQGNEGNTIYF,TGTGCCAGGGGGCAGGGAAACGAGGGAAACACCATATATTTT
NA,TRBV12-3/TRBV12-4,TRBJ2-1,NA,CASSRGSEQFF,TGTGCCAGCAGCAGGGGAAGTGAGCAGTTCTTC
NA,TRBV29-1,TRBJ2-1,NA,CSVDRGHEQFF,TGCAGCGTTGACAGGGGCCATGAGCAGTTCTTC
TRBD1,TRBV19,TRBJ2-7,NA,CASSIAGGGGYEQYF,TGTGCCAGTAGTATAGCAGGGGGCGGTGGATACGAGCAGTACTTC
TRBD1,TRBV5-6,TRBJ1-1,NA,CASLDRDTEAFF,TGTGCCAGCCTGGACAGGGATACTGAAGCTTTCTTT
NA,TRBV5-6,TRBJ1-6,NA,CASSFVREGPLHF,TGTGCCAGCAGCTTCGTCAGGGAGGGACCCCTCCACTTT